This entry describes one T cell receptor (beta chain). These data are taken from a study of cytomegalovirus exposure and HLA in healthy donors. 60 Vbeta and 13 Jbeta primers were used in PCR. Only in-frame clones appear in the TCRdb table, and some are missing; sequencing was by immunoSEQ multiplex PCR. This table holds tens of thousands of clones. This CDR3 is built from 15 residues. CDR1 is SGHAT, CDR2 FQDESV, per germline (reference sequence). V was pared by 5 bases and J by 5 bases, with 19 bases between. This sequence was found in a male donor in good health and CMV-seronegative. Sequencing input: PBMCs. This chain links TRBV11-1 with TRBJ2-7; TRBD1 is a possible D gene (6 bases). CDR3 nucleotides: TGTGCCAGCAGCCCCCCTGGCACTGGGGGCGACGAGCAGTACTTC. It specifies CASSPPGTGGDEQYF.